Below, one T cell receptor (beta chain) is given with its context. This entry is derived from a study of blood T cell repertoires in COVID-19. For the study at large: PBMCs, B-cell-depleted T cells, or T cells provided the cDNA or gDNA that made up the material.

Participants spanned ages about 18 to 90 years and resided in over 20 US areas. The study assigned cohorts using participant-reported clinical history. CDR1 is LGHDT and CDR2 is YNNKEL in the germline V gene (reference sequence). The CDR3 spans 14 residues. The V and J ends lost 2 bases and 3 bases, in that order; junction bases with no gene match: 3. TCRdb keeps only in-frame clones here, not all; method: immunoSEQ multiplex PCR. The table lists around 270,000 clones, 88% of them singletons, with 3% to 3.5% in the top ten. Sequencing was performed on PBMCs or T cells enriched from blood (not recorded which). The chain recombines TRBV3-1 (or the pseudogene TRBV3-2) with TRBJ2-7, with 8 bases fitting TRBD1. The sequence derives from a woman in her forties who had been exposed to COVID-19. The CDR3 sequence is CASSQFDRGYEQYF. CDR3 nucleotides: TGTGCCAGCAGCCAATTCGACAGGGGCTACGAGCAGTACTTC.